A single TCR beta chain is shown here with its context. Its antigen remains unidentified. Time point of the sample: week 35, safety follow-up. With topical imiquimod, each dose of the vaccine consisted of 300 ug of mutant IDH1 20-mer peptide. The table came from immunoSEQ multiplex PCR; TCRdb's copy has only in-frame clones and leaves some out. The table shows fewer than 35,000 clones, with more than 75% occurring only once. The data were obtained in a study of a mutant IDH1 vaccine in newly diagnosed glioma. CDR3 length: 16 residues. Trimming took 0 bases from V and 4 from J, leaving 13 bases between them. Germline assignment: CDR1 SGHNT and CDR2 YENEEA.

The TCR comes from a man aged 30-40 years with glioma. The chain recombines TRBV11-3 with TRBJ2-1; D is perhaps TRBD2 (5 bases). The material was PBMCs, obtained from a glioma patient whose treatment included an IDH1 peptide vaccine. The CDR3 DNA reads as TGTGCCAGCAGCTTAGATTCTTACAGCGGTTACAATGAGCAGTTCTTC. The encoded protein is CASSLDSYSGYNEQFF.